These T cell receptor beta chains were read from a single sample in a study of spatial heterogeneity in lung cancer. In TCRdb, the 5' RACE reads were re-called with MiXCR into one record per CDR3 protein. The table shows around 4,000 distinct CDR3 sequences, with about a fifth occurring only once. Sequences were derived from normal lung tissue next to the tumor, sampled at surgery. Receptors were obtained from a female donor with early-stage non-small cell lung cancer. Both conserved end residues are trimmed from each CDR3. Each record gives: D gene, V gene, CDR3 protein. The D gene is left open where the match is weak.

D: -; V: TRBV5-1; CDR3: ASSFDIAEAF
D: TRBD2; V: TRBV20-1; CDR3: SAGTGGKQETQY
D: TRBD1; V: TRBV20-1; CDR3: SAGRQGPREKLF
D: -; V: TRBV5-5; CDR3: ASSLYNEQF
D: -; V: TRBV5-6; CDR3: ASSLEGRSSYNEQF
D: TRBD1; V: TRBV6-1; CDR3: ASSDRAGQSYGYT
D: -; V: TRBV6-5; CDR3: ASSYSIWNKETQY
D: -; V: TRBV25-1; CDR3: ASSPRGMKGNQPQH
D: -; V: TRBV24-1; CDR3: ATSDLKSGVDNEQF
D: -; V: TRBV5-4; CDR3: ASSLQGENIQY
D: -; V: TRBV9; CDR3: ASSASGASSTDTQY
D: -; V: TRBV4-3; CDR3: ASSQNPYGSSNEKLF
D: TRBD2; V: TRBV20-1; CDR3: SARKLANSYEQY
D: -; V: TRBV6-2/TRBV6-3; CDR3: ASSLQGAPQETQY
D: -; V: TRBV5-1; CDR3: ASSLEGPYNEQF
D: -; V: TRBV5-6; CDR3: ASSGRPTGELF
D: -; V: TRBV6-4; CDR3: ASSPRQASYNEQF
D: -; V: TRBV3-2; CDR3: ASSQEDGQGGGTDTQY
D: -; V: TRBV27; CDR3: ASYRGDEQY
D: -; V: TRBV5-1; CDR3: ASSSTGSTNEKLF
D: -; V: TRBV7-2; CDR3: ASSLGRGDEQF
D: -; V: TRBV12-3/TRBV12-4; CDR3: ASSSVGELF
D: -; V: TRBV6-5; CDR3: ASSQDRLNTEAF
D: -; V: TRBV20-1; CDR3: SASREGVTEQF
D: TRBD1; V: TRBV6-2/TRBV6-3; CDR3: ASTDRGREQY
D: -; V: TRBV29-1; CDR3: SVSGTDPNQPQH
D: TRBD1; V: TRBV7-9; CDR3: ASSPSFGQGEAEAF
D: TRBD2; V: TRBV29-1; CDR3: SGTSAHEQY
D: -; V: TRBV5-1; CDR3: ASSLKGTYEQY
D: -; V: TRBV10-3; CDR3: AISEAGNTQY
D: TRBD2; V: TRBV9; CDR3: ASSPGLVSYEQY